The entry that follows covers one T cell receptor beta chain sequence. Its specificity is not known. The read comes to an end 3 residues before the CDR3 does, leaving the germline J gene to fill in the end. This sample was taken from a study of T cells in women clearing cervical HPV infection. General observations from the study: Controls had more TRBV6-7 (0.16%) than cases (about 0.11%).

Measured with immunoSEQ multiplex PCR; TCRdb has only the in-frame clones, and not every one. Its table records 25,000 to 35,000 clones. V lost 4 bases and J lost 0, with 10 bases in between. This CDR3 is built from 15 residues. Germline values: CDR1 LNHDA, CDR2 SQIVND (reference sequence). Input material: blood buffy coat. This sequence was found in a woman aged 18-69 years with a cervical HPV16 infection that either progressed to CIN3+ or cleared (not recorded which). This chain connects TRBV19 to TRBJ1-5; D is unresolved. The CDR3: CASSTRSYSNQPQHF. The sequenced part of the CDR3 DNA is TGTGCCAGTAGTACTAGAAGTTATAGCAATCAGCCC.